This T cell receptor beta chain was identified in a study of T cell changes during pregnancy in multiple sclerosis. V lost 6 bases and J 5 bases, leaving 13 bases between the germline ends. The CDR3 totals 13 residues. Per the germline V gene, CDR1 is MNHEY and CDR2 is SMNVEV (reference sequence). This clone was seen only a few times. TCRdb's copy holds only in-frame clones and misses some; the assay was immunoSEQ multiplex PCR. The table records 30,000 to 35,000 clones, 90% of them present only once. Here the sequenced sample was CD4+ T cells from peripheral blood mononuclear cells, taken in the third trimester of pregnancy. The receptor was isolated from a female donor in good health, enrolled as a control in a pregnancy study. This rearrangement joins TRBV27 to TRBJ1-1, with D maybe TRBD1 (6 bases). This chain's CDR3 is CASRLHRVTEAFF. The CDR3 nucleotides are TGTGCCAGCAGACTGCACAGGGTAACTGAAGCTTTCTTT.